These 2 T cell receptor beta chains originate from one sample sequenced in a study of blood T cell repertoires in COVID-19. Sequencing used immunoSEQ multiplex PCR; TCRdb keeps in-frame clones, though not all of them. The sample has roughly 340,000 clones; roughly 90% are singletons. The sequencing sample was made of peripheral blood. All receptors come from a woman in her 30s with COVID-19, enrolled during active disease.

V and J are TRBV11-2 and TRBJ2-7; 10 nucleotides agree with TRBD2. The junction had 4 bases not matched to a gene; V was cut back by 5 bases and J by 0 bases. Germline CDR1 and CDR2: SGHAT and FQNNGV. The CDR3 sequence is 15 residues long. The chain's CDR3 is CASSSSGGLSYEQYF. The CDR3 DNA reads TGTGCCAGCAGCAGTAGCGGGGGGCTCTCCTACGAGCAGTACTTC.

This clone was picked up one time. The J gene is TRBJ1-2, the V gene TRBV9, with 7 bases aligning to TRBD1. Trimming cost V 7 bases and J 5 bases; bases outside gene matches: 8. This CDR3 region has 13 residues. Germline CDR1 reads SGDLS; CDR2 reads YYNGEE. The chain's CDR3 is CASQTGIGYGYTF. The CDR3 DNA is TGTGCCAGCCAGACAGGGATCGGGTATGGCTACACCTTC.